The source of this T cell receptor (beta chain) is a study of blood T cell repertoires in COVID-19. The germline V gene encodes CDR1 MNHEY and CDR2 SMNVEV (reference sequence). There are 13 residues in the CDR3. The V end was cut by 3 bases, the J end by 3 bases, with 8 bases between. This table comes from immunoSEQ multiplex PCR, and its TCRdb copy is limited to in-frame clones, with some not included. The data show a few hundred thousand clones, with 70% to 90% seen just once and less than 3.5% held by the top ten. About this clone itself: Other DNA sequences in the sample encode the same CDR3.

The sequencing sample was made of peripheral blood. J is TRBJ1-1 and V is TRBV27, with D tentatively TRBD1 (5 bases). This sequence was found in a woman in her 30s with COVID-19, enrolled during active disease. This CDR3 is CASSFSRDTEAFF. For the CDR3, the DNA is TGTGCCAGCAGTTTCAGCAGGGACACTGAAGCTTTCTTT.